These 19 T cell receptor beta chains were all obtained from the same sample, sequenced in a study of high-grade serous ovarian cancer treatment subgroups. Tumor samples were taken before definitive surgery or chemotherapy. Sequencing was performed with immunoSEQ multiplex PCR; in TCRdb, only in-frame clones are kept and a portion is missing. The table includes about 3,500 clones, 60% to 75% detected once. The sequencing sample was made of tumor tissue. The source is a human donor with high-grade serous ovarian cancer.

The chain uses TRBV4-3 and TRBJ1-5; D unresolved. Germline V CDR1 and CDR2: LGHNA, YSLEER. This CDR3 spans 14 amino acids. The V end lost 2 bases, the J end lost 10 bases, and 15 bases lay between the germline ends. CDR3 nucleotide sequence: TGCGCCAGCAGCCAAACACGGACGGACGGACCCCAGCATTTT. It codes for CASSQTRTDGPQHF.

The V and J genes are TRBV5-4 and TRBJ2-7; 11 nucleotides match TRBD1. The ends lost 5 bases at V and 4 bases at J; junction bases unmatched: 5. The CDR3 consists of 14 residues. Per germline, CDR1 SGHNT and CDR2 YYREEE (reference sequence). The CDR3 region has the DNA TGTGCCAGCAGTGGACAGGGGGCGCCGTACGAGCAGTACTTC. Translated, it gives CASSGQGAPYEQYF.

V is TRBV11-2 and J is TRBJ2-5; no definite D call. The CDR3 consists of 13 residues. Germline loops: CDR1 SGHAT, CDR2 FQNNGV. The ends were cut back, 3 bases at V and 0 bases at J, with 5 bases in the middle. The CDR3 sequence is CASSLMYQETQYF. DNA of the CDR3: TGTGCCAGCAGCTTGATGTACCAAGAGACCCAGTACTTC.

The genes are TRBV7-2 and TRBJ2-1; 7 bases are shared with TRBD2. CDR3 length: 16 amino acids. Unmatched junction bases numbered 11, after V lost 4 bases and J lost 5 bases. Germline V gene sequence: CDR1 SGHTA, CDR2 FQGNSA. CDR3 nucleotides: TGTGCCAGCAGCTCCCCGGGGGGACTACCAAACAATGAGCAGTTCTTC. Residues: CASSSPGGLPNNEQFF.

This chain uses TRBV5-6 with TRBJ2-1; 7 bases map to TRBD1. After removal of 4 bases from V and 3 bases from J, the junction contained 10 bases not matched to a gene. Germline values: CDR1 SGHDT, CDR2 YYEEEE. This CDR3 spans 16 amino acids. CDR3 sequence (DNA): TGTGCCAGCAGCCCGCCCGGGGACAGTTACTACAATGAGCAGTTCTTC. It translates to CASSPPGDSYYNEQFF.

The chain combines TRBV7-2 with TRBJ1-2, with D perhaps matching TRBD1 (5 bases). Per the germline V gene, CDR1 is SGHTA and CDR2 is FQGNSA. Trimming took 4 bases from V and 5 from J, leaving 14 bases between them. CDR3 length: 14 residues. The chain's CDR3 is CASSSAGRGYGYTF. The CDR3 region has the DNA TGTGCCAGCAGCTCCGCAGGGAGAGGGTATGGCTACACCTTC.

Here the CDR3 reads CASSLRTEGDTEAFF. The CDR3 DNA is TGTGCCAGCAGCTTAAGGACAGAAGGCGACACTGAAGCTTTCTTT. V and J are TRBV7-2 and TRBJ1-1; possibly TRBD1 for D (6 bases). CDR3 length: 15 amino acids. Trimming pared 2 bases from V and 3 bases from J, leaving 13 bases between. The V gene's germline CDR1 is SGHTA and CDR2 FQGNSA.

This chain links TRBV7-9 with TRBJ1-2; possible D gene TRBD1, 6 bases. Trimming took off 5 bases at V and 2 bases at J, with 18 bases between the two ends. This CDR3 comprises 16 residues. CDR1 and CDR2 from the germline V gene are SEHNR and FQNEAQ (reference sequence). The CDR3 spells CASSPPVGRGNYGYTF. The CDR3, as DNA: TGTGCCAGCAGCCCACCCGTGGGCAGGGGAAACTATGGCTACACCTTC.

This clone ranks as medium-sized. The chain is built from TRBV28 and TRBJ1-2; D is possibly TRBD1 (6 bases). CDR1 MDHEN and CDR2 SYDVKM come from the germline V gene. V lost 4 bases and J 8 bases, leaving 20 bases between the germline ends. The CDR3 runs to 15 residues. CDR3 sequence (DNA): TGTGCCAGCAGTTCCCTCAGGGACACTTCGTGGGGCTACACCTTC. Translated, it gives CASSSLRDTSWGYTF.

The rearrangement joins TRBV6-4 to TRBJ2-7; 7 positions agree with TRBD1. Germline loops: CDR1 MRHNA, CDR2 SNTAGT. The CDR3 runs to 11 residues. With V trimmed by 10 bases and J by 5 bases, 5 bases remained unmatched. This CDR3 reads CATKGADEQYF. CDR3 DNA sequence: TGTGCCACCAAGGGGGCGGACGAGCAGTACTTC.

This chain uses TRBV5-4 with TRBJ2-3, with TRBD2 matching 12 bases. The CDR3 extends over 18 amino acids. The V gene's germline CDR1 is SGHNT and CDR2 YYREEE (reference sequence). J lost 4 bases, V lost 2 bases, and 11 bases had no gene match. The CDR3 spells CASSFPSSGGALADTQYF. In DNA, the CDR3 is TGTGCCAGCAGCTTTCCATCTAGCGGGGGGGCCTTAGCAGATACGCAGTATTTT.

This clone was found a few times. The chain couples TRBV2 to TRBJ2-7; 8 nucleotides match TRBD2. The CDR3 has 15 residues. V gave up 5 bases and J gave up 5 bases; unmatched junction bases: 11. Per germline, CDR1 SNHLY and CDR2 FYNNEI. CDR3 residues: CASSIESGRRDEQYF. CDR3 DNA sequence: TGTGCCAGCAGTATCGAGAGCGGGAGAAGAGACGAGCAGTACTTC. Full variable domain (remainder filled in from reference TRBV2 and TRBJ2-7): EPEVTQTPSHQVTQMGQEVILRCVPISNHLYFYWYRQILGQKVEFLVSFYNNEISEKSEIFDDQFSVERPDGSNFTLKIRSTKLEDSAMYFCASSIESGRRDEQYFGPGTRLTVT.

J is TRBJ2-3 and V is TRBV28, with TRBD1 as a possible D gene (6 bases). The CDR3 consists of 14 residues. Germline lookup yields CDR1 MDHEN and CDR2 SYDVKM. The V and J ends lost 7 bases and 3 bases respectively, with 14 bases between them. This chain's CDR3 is CASNYLDRTDTQYF. CDR3 nucleotides: TGTGCCAGCAATTACCTGGACAGAACAGATACGCAGTATTTT.

The CDR3 DNA is TGTGCCACCAGCAGAGGGCCTTTCTACGAGCAGTACTTC. Its translation is CATSRGPFYEQYF. The J gene is TRBJ2-7, the V gene TRBV15, with D uncertain. Germline V gene data show CDR1 as LNHNV and CDR2 as YYDKDF (reference sequence). Trimming shortened V by 1 base and J by 3 bases, and 7 bases separated the two germline ends. The CDR3 spans 13 residues.

This clone was recorded a few times. This chain's CDR3 is CASSYLGGRGTDTQYF. The CDR3 nucleotides read TGTGCCAGCAGTTATCTGGGGGGCAGAGGCACAGATACGCAGTATTTT. The chain recombines TRBV5-4 with TRBJ2-3; tentatively, D is TRBD1 or TRBD2 (6 bases each). CDR3 length: 16 residues. V lost 5 bases to trimming and J lost 1 base, with 17 bases between them. CDR1 SGHNT and CDR2 YYREEE come from the germline V gene (reference sequence). The variable domain in full, completed from reference TRBV5-4 and TRBJ2-3, reads ETGVTQSPTHLIKTRGQQVTLRCSSQSGHNTVSWYQQALGQGPQFIFQYYREEENGRGNFPPRFSGLQFPNYSSELNVNALELDDSALYLCASSYLGGRGTDTQYFGPGTRLTVL.

This chain links TRBV9 with TRBJ2-3; D is unresolved. Germline CDR1 reads SGDLS; CDR2 reads YYNGEE. V lost 0 bases to trimming and J lost 2 bases, with 7 bases between them. This CDR3 is 14 amino acids long. CDR3 amino acids: CASSVAGDTDTQYF. The CDR3 nucleotides are TGTGCCAGCAGCGTAGCCGGAGACACAGATACGCAGTATTTT. The full variable domain, with the rest looked up from reference TRBV9 and TRBJ2-3, is DSGVTQTPKHLITATGQRVTLRCSPRSGDLSVYWYQQSLDQGLQFLIQYYNGEERAKGNILERFSAQQFPDLHSELNLSSLELGDSALYFCASSVAGDTDTQYFGPGTRLTVL.

The chain links TRBV7-8 to TRBJ2-2; D perhaps matches TRBD2 (5 bases). The CDR3 loop spans 14 amino acids. V was pared by 1 base and J by 6 bases, with 9 bases between. The V gene's germline CDR1 is SGHVS and CDR2 FQNEAQ. The CDR3, as DNA: TGTGCCAGCAGCTTAGTAGCGACTTCCGGGGAGCTGTTTTTT. This encodes CASSLVATSGELFF.

The gene calls are TRBV5-6 and TRBJ2-1; no clear D gene. Trimming removed 0 bases from V and 3 bases from J, with 7 bases in between. CDR1 is SGHDT and CDR2 is YYEEEE in the germline V gene. The CDR3 totals 14 residues. In DNA, the CDR3 is TGTGCCAGCAGCTTGGGAGGCAGCTACAATGAGCAGTTCTTC. Its translation is CASSLGGSYNEQFF.

V is TRBV4-3 and J is TRBJ1-1, with D perhaps matching TRBD1 (5 bases). The germline CDR1 and CDR2 sequences are LGHNA and YSLEER. The CDR3 consists of 14 residues. V was shortened by 0 bases and J by 6 bases, with 11 bases between the two germline ends. The CDR3: CASSQDRGWSEAFF. For the CDR3, the DNA is TGCGCCAGCAGCCAAGATCGGGGGTGGTCTGAAGCTTTCTTT.